Below, 23 T cell receptor beta chains from the same sample are listed, as sequenced in a study of breast tumors, draining lymph nodes, adjacent tissues. Each CDR3 protein gets one entry after TCRdb re-called the multiplex PCR reads with MiXCR. The sample comprises 190,000 or so distinct CDR3 sequences, over 25% of which are singletons, and about 4.3% rests with the top ten. Samples came from axillary lymph nodes draining the breast cancer. The material sequenced was axillary lymph node tissue. All receptors come from a female donor with breast cancer. Some clones in this sample may be carry-over from other donors' samples.

This clonotype was counted a few times. One base away lies a much larger clone, so this may be a sequencing read error. This sequence joins TRBV20-1 and TRBJ2-1; D is undetermined. The CDR3 runs to 14 residues. Germline-derived CDR1 and CDR2 are DFQATT and SNEGSKA (reference sequence). CDR3 region: CSARSGFSYTEQFF. The CDR3 nucleotides are TGCAGTGCTAGAAGTGGATTCTCCTACACTGAGCAGTTCTTC.

This clonotype has at least ten counts. The gene calls are TRBV6-1 and TRBJ2-7; 10 bases match TRBD1. This CDR3 is built from 14 residues. CDR1 MNHNS and CDR2 SASEGT come from the germline V gene. The V and J ends lost 10 bases and 5 bases, in that order; junction bases with no gene match: 11. CDR3 coding DNA: TGTGCCACTGCTAGGGACAGGGGATATGACGAGCAGTACTTC. It translates to CATARDRGYDEQYF.

The rearrangement links TRBV7-3 to TRBJ2-2, with 7 nucleotides matching TRBD2. CDR1 is SGHTA, CDR2 FQGTGA, per germline. Trimming cost V 5 bases and J 3 bases; bases outside gene matches: 6. This CDR3 comprises 15 residues. This chain's CDR3 is CASSPRRGDTGELFF. CDR3 DNA sequence: TGTGCCAGCAGCCCCCGACGGGGGGACACCGGGGAGCTGTTTTTT.

This clonotype was observed many times. The chain combines TRBV4-2 with TRBJ1-5; D is unresolved. Germline CDR1 is LGHNA and CDR2 is YNFKEQ. There are 16 residues in the CDR3. V lost 1 base and J lost 1, with 11 bases in between. The CDR3 bases are TGTGCCAGCAGCCAAGCGTCCTCACAAAGCAATCAGCCCCAGCATTTT. Its protein is CASSQASSQSNQPQHF.

This clonotype was observed many times. DNA for the CDR3: TGTGCCAGCAGCTTAAGGGCAGGCCTGCGAGGCTACACCTTC. Protein sequence: CASSLRAGLRGYTF. The rearrangement uses TRBV7-2 and TRBJ1-2; D is undetermined. The CDR3 has 14 amino acids. Germline lookup yields CDR1 SGHTA and CDR2 FQGNSA. V was clipped by 2 bases and J by 8 bases, with 15 bases between them.

This clonotype has just a few counts. The V gene is TRBV5-1, the J gene TRBJ1-1; no clear D gene. V lost 4 bases and J lost 1, with 8 bases in between. CDR1 and CDR2 (germline): SGHRS, YFSETQ. This CDR3 region has 13 residues. CDR3 residues: CASSLGKNTEAFF. The DNA of the CDR3 is TGCGCCAGCAGCCTAGGAAAGAACACTGAAGCTTTCTTT.

This clonotype occurred many times. The V gene is TRBV5-1, the J gene TRBJ1-2, with D possibly matching TRBD1 (5 bases). Germline V gene sequence: CDR1 SGHRS, CDR2 YFSETQ. The CDR3 contains 15 residues. The ends were cut back, 0 bases at V and 8 bases at J, with 17 bases in the middle. The CDR3 loop reads CASSLEMGRPRGYTF. The CDR3 nucleotides are TGCGCCAGCAGCTTGGAGATGGGACGACCCCGGGGCTACACCTTC.

Only a few counts were recorded for this clonotype. This may stem from a read error, because a much larger clone lies one nucleotide away. The CDR3 protein is CSARDEPGQARVEQFF. The CDR3 DNA follows: TGCAGTGCTAGAGATGAACCGGGACAGGCACGGGTTGAGCAGTTCTTC. The chain uses TRBV20-1 and TRBJ2-1; 8 bases fit TRBD1. With 0 bases clipped from V and 9 bases from J, the junction kept 13 bases outside the gene matches. The V gene's germline CDR1 is DFQATT and CDR2 SNEGSKA (reference sequence). The CDR3 loop spans 16 amino acids.

This clonotype was counted many times. The genes are TRBV9 and TRBJ2-3; 8 bases map to TRBD2. V lost 0 bases to trimming and J lost 0 bases; unmatched junction nucleotides: 3. Germline V gives CDR1 SGDLS, CDR2 YYNGEE. The CDR3 runs to 16 residues. Here the CDR3 reads CASSVVPSGSTDTQYF. The CDR3 DNA is TGTGCCAGCAGCGTAGTTCCTAGCGGGAGCACAGATACGCAGTATTTT.

This clonotype was observed at least ten times. The V and J genes are TRBV20-1 and TRBJ1-2; D perhaps matches TRBD1 (6 bases). CDR3 length: 18 residues. V lost 0 bases to trimming and J lost 3 bases, with 23 bases between them. CDR1 DFQATT and CDR2 SNEGSKA come from the germline V gene (reference sequence). The CDR3, as DNA: TGCAGTGCTAGAGATAGCACAGGGTCCGCAATGACCCACTATGGCTACACCTTC. Protein sequence: CSARDSTGSAMTHYGYTF.

The rearrangement links TRBV19 to TRBJ1-3, with TRBD1 as a possible D gene (6 bases). The CDR3 totals 15 residues. V was shortened by 10 bases and J by 0 bases, with 16 bases between the two germline ends. The germline CDR1 and CDR2 sequences are LNHDA and SQIVND (reference sequence). This CDR3 is CAIPTGDTSGNTIYF. The CDR3 DNA is TGTGCCATCCCGACAGGTGATACCTCTGGAAACACCATATATTTT.

J is TRBJ1-3 and V is TRBV6-5; D unclear. With 7 bases removed from V and 0 bases from J, the gap between germline ends came to 13 bases. The CDR3 covers 15 residues. Per germline, CDR1 MNHEY and CDR2 SVGAGI. The CDR3 region is CASTPPGSSGNTIYF. In DNA form, the CDR3 reads TGTGCCAGCACCCCCCCCGGGAGCTCTGGAAACACCATATATTTT.

Many counts were recorded for this clonotype. The chain recombines TRBV29-1 with TRBJ1-2; no reliable D call. The CDR3 has 13 amino acids. Trimming stripped 5 bases from V and 7 bases from J, with 17 bases between. Germline V gene sequence: CDR1 SQVTM, CDR2 ANQGSEA. CDR3 region: CSVPNVAAFGYTF. The CDR3 region has the DNA TGCAGCGTTCCAAATGTGGCAGCTTTTGGCTACACCTTC.

This clonotype was counted many times. The rearrangement uses TRBV12-3 or TRBV12-4 and TRBJ1-2; D is undetermined. The CDR3 runs 14 residues. The V gene lost 3 bases and the J gene lost 0 bases, with 8 bases spanning the gap. The CDR3 here is CASSLGISNYGYTF. DNA for the CDR3: TGTGCCAGCAGTTTGGGTATTTCTAACTATGGCTACACCTTC.

This clonotype has just a few counts. The chain employs TRBV10-2 and TRBJ1-1; 7 nucleotides match TRBD1. Looked up from germline, CDR1 is WSHSY and CDR2 is SAAADI. V lost 6 bases, J lost 6 bases, and 13 bases stayed unmatched. The CDR3 runs to 15 residues. DNA of the CDR3: TGCGCCAGCAGCGCTCCCGACAGGGCAATGGCTGAAGCTTTCTTT. This gives the protein CASSAPDRAMAEAFF.

Many counts were recorded for this clonotype. V is TRBV12-3 or TRBV12-4 and J is TRBJ2-6; a weak D match, TRBD2 (5 bases). V was cut by 5 bases and J by 3 bases, with 11 bases left in between. The CDR3 is made up of 15 amino acids. CDR3 residues: CASSLRGSGANVLTF. In nucleotides, the CDR3 is TGTGCCAGCAGTCTCCGGGGAAGTGGGGCCAACGTCCTGACTTTC.

This clonotype was seen repeatedly, ten times or more. This sequence joins TRBV29-1 and TRBJ2-1; D gene uncertain. This CDR3 spans 13 amino acids. Germline assignment: CDR1 SQVTM and CDR2 ANQGSEA. Between the trimmed V and J ends, which lost 3 bases and 4 bases, there was a span of 10 bases. CDR3 in amino acids: CSVDHENYNEQFF. The CDR3 DNA is TGCAGCGTTGATCACGAGAATTACAATGAGCAGTTCTTC.

This clonotype was seen a handful of times. The chain recombines TRBV6-5 with TRBJ2-1; D is ambiguous. CDR1 is MNHEY, CDR2 SVGAGI, per germline. CDR3 size: 13 residues. Trimming stripped 7 bases from V and 4 bases from J, with 11 bases between. The CDR3 DNA is TGTGCCAGCACCCTGGGCCCGTACAATGAGCAGTTCTTC. This sequence encodes CASTLGPYNEQFF.

This clonotype was observed at least ten times. The rearrangement joins TRBV9 to TRBJ2-3; 7 nucleotides agree with TRBD2. This CDR3 region has 16 residues. Germline trimming cut 3 bases from V and 3 bases from J; bases unmatched to any gene: 10. The germline CDR1 and CDR2 sequences are SGDLS and YYNGEE. The CDR3 coding sequence is TGTGCCAGCAGCGCCCCTAGCGGACCAGAGACAGATACGCAGTATTTT. This encodes CASSAPSGPETDTQYF.

This clonotype was counted at least ten times. The chain carries TRBV9 and TRBJ2-1; D gene unclear. Trimming pared 4 bases from V and 9 bases from J, leaving 14 bases between. This CDR3 is built from 13 residues. From germline, CDR1 is SGDLS and CDR2 YYNGEE. The DNA of the CDR3 is TGTGCCAGCAGCTCCTCTGGGTTCGTTGAGCAGTTCTTC. It is translated as CASSSSGFVEQFF.

This clonotype was found a few times. The rearrangement links TRBV10-1 to TRBJ2-2; D unresolved. The CDR3 totals 13 residues. Germline CDR1 and CDR2: WNHNN and SYGVQD (reference sequence). Trimming removed 3 bases at V and 6 bases at J, with 8 bases between. CDR3 DNA sequence: TGCGCCAGCAGTGATTTTAGGTCCGGGGAGCTGTTTTTT. It encodes CASSDFRSGELFF.

Details on this clonotype: One base away lies a much larger clone, so this may be a sequencing read error. The chain links TRBV12-3 or TRBV12-4 to TRBJ2-3; 7 bases are a match to TRBD2. There are 16 residues in the CDR3. CDR3 sequence reads: CASSFTRVAGTDAQYF. In DNA form, the CDR3 reads TGTGCCAGCAGTTTCACCCGGGTAGCGGGCACAGATGCGCAGTATTTT.

This clonotype was seen once. The chain recombines TRBV7-3 with TRBJ2-2, with a tentative D call TRBD2 (6 bases). This CDR3 contains 13 residues. Germline lookup yields CDR1 SGHTA and CDR2 FQGTGA. V lost 3 bases and J lost 6, with 8 bases in between. The chain's CDR3 is CASSFGGPGELFF. CDR3 coding DNA: TGTGCCAGCAGCTTCGGGGGACCCGGGGAGCTGTTTTTT.